This T cell receptor (beta chain) came from a study of neoadjuvant anti-PD-1 for oral cavity cancer. Sample time point: after neoadjuvant nivolumab, at surgical resection. Patients had newly diagnosed, untreated stage II-IVA oral cavity squamous cell carcinoma. Sequencing used immunoSEQ multiplex PCR; TCRdb keeps in-frame clones, though not all of them. The data hold 14,000 or so clones, with about two thirds observed a single time. Points on this clone: One end of the junction does not line up with germline, which may come from a read error.

This CDR3 region has 15 residues. CDR1 and CDR2 (germline): SSHAT, FNYEAQ (reference sequence). The clonotype was recovered from a person aged 35 to 85 with oral cavity squamous cell carcinoma. The chain links TRBV7-7 to TRBJ2-1; D might be TRBD2 (6 bases). This sample comprised PBMCs, obtained after nivolumab (anti-PD-1) treatment. The CDR3 sequence: CASSAGSGRTNEQFF. CDR3 bases: TGTGCTAGCAGCGCCGGGAGCGGTAGGACGAATGAGCAGTTCTTC.